This is a list of T cell receptor beta chains from one sample in a study of cytomegalovirus exposure and HLA in healthy donors. The table came from immunoSEQ multiplex PCR; TCRdb's copy has only in-frame clones and leaves some out. In the table there are some 160,000 clones, over 80% of which are singletons. Sequencing was carried out using PBMCs. These receptors all come from a woman between 18 and 30 years old in good health and CMV-seronegative. CDR3s include the opening cysteine and the closing phenylalanine or tryptophan.

v_call,cdr3_length,cdr3_aa
TRBV5-6,13,CASALQRNTEAFF
TRBV7-3,15,CASSLWTSGDYEQYF
TRBV30,17,CAWSVGAGGRATDTQYF
TRBV15,13,CATSSLQGETQYF
TRBV30,12,CAWSGEGQPQHF
TRBV30,19,CAWSVFGLAGEMGTDTQYF
TRBV5-5,15,CASSSGTEPRGTQYF
TRBV14,13,CASSRTTNTEAFF
TRBV28,16,CASSSPVGPPGGGYTF
TRBV28,14,CASSLRGGYQPQHF
TRBV5-4,16,CASSPETGSRSYEQYF
TRBV29-1,14,CSVLTKGGNYGYTF
TRBV10-3,18,CAISYTGLAGGRLGEQFF
TRBV7-7,15,CASSPRGGLVETQYF
TRBV2,12,CASRGSQETQYF
TRBV5-8,15,CASSGAYGRGSGYTF
TRBV5-4,13,CASSLGQHNVLTF
TRBV29-1,11,CSSRGGYGYTF
TRBV6-5,14,CASSRWQATYEQYF
TRBV27,16,CASSTPKDRTHGTQYF
TRBV7-9,14,CATGQSSGANVLTF
TRBV18,15,CASSPSTGLRTEAFF